Listed below are T cell receptor beta chains from one sample, sequenced in a study of cytomegalovirus exposure and HLA in healthy donors. Assay: immunoSEQ multiplex PCR; the TCRdb copy retains only in-frame clones and omits some. The table shows about 150,000 clones, with about three quarters occurring only once. The sequenced material came from PBMCs. Source of these receptors: a woman aged 40 to 49 in good health and CMV-seronegative. CDR3s include the opening cysteine and the closing phenylalanine or tryptophan. A D gene is named only where the DNA matches it firmly. Some rows mark clone size as missing; the rest say once, few, many or name a class of expanded clone.

TRBV5-8	once	TRBJ2-7	TRBD1	CASSFTDRDYEQYF	TGTGCCAGCAGCTTTACGGACAGGGACTACGAGCAGTACTTC
TRBV5-1	.	TRBJ2-3	.	CASSFGDSTDTQYF	TGCGCCAGCAGCTTCGGAGACAGCACAGATACGCAGTATTTT
TRBV6-1	.	TRBJ1-1	.	CASSDLKSRGMNTEAFF	TGTGCCAGCAGTGACCTAAAGAGTAGGGGTATGAACACTGAAGCTTTCTTT
TRBV19	.	TRBJ1-5	.	CASSIDQMGGSRNQPQHF	TGTGCCAGTAGTATAGATCAAATGGGGGGTAGCCGCAATCAGCCCCAGCATTTT
TRBV6-6	.	TRBJ2-7	TRBD2	CASSNGGEYEQYF	TGTGCCAGCAGCAACGGGGGGGAATACGAGCAGTACTTC
TRBV11-2	.	TRBJ2-7	TRBD1	CASSRDRAYEQYF	TGTGCCAGCAGTCGAGACAGGGCCTACGAGCAGTACTTC
TRBV7-9	.	TRBJ2-5	TRBD1	CASSLQGVGETQYF	TGTGCCAGCAGCTTACAGGGGGTTGGGGAGACCCAGTACTTC
TRBV15	.	TRBJ1-1	.	CATSRVKGPANPLNTEAFF	TGTGCCACCAGCAGAGTTAAGGGGCCGGCAAATCCCCTGAACACTGAAGCTTTCTTT
TRBV6-6	.	TRBJ2-7	.	CASSFNRQSREQYF	TGTGCCAGCAGTTTCAACCGACAGTCCCGTGAGCAGTACTTC
TRBV6-1	.	TRBJ2-7	TRBD1	CASSGWGQGSLYEQYF	TGTGCCAGCAGTGGATGGGGACAGGGGTCCCTCTACGAGCAGTACTTC
TRBV4-1	medium-sized	TRBJ1-4	.	CASSQGLLAPAKLFF	TGCGCCAGCAGTCAAGGACTCTTAGCCCCGGCAAAACTGTTTTTT
TRBV19	few	TRBJ2-2	TRBD1	CASSQGVPGELFF	TGTGCCAGTAGTCAGGGGGTACCCGGGGAGCTGTTTTTT
TRBV5-1	.	TRBJ2-1	TRBD2	CASSLRTSGGSSYNEQFF	TGCGCCAGCAGCTTGAGGACTAGCGGGGGGAGCTCCTACAATGAGCAGTTCTTC
TRBV6-1	.	TRBJ1-6	.	CASSSSKNNSPLHF	TGTGCCAGCAGTTCCAGTAAAAATAATTCACCCCTCCACTTT
TRBV7-9	.	TRBJ1-2	.	CASSLASVSHGYTF	TGTGCCAGCAGCTTAGCATCAGTTTCTCACGGCTACACCTTC
TRBV19	.	TRBJ2-2	.	CASSITGVGTGELFF	TGTGCCAGTAGTATAACGGGGGTCGGCACCGGGGAGCTGTTTTTT
TRBV5-1	.	TRBJ1-3	.	CASSFDASAGSSGNTIYF	TGCGCCAGCAGCTTCGATGCGAGTGCGGGGAGCTCTGGAAACACCATATATTTT
TRBV2	.	TRBJ2-7	TRBD1	CASLLLGTGAYEQYF	TGTGCCAGTCTCCTCCTCGGGACAGGGGCCTACGAGCAGTACTTC
TRBV19	once	TRBJ2-1	.	CASSISLSAYNEQFF	TGTGCCAGTAGTATTTCGCTGAGCGCCTACAATGAGCAGTTCTTC
TRBV29-1	.	TRBJ1-2	TRBD1	CSLRGDSSYGYTF	TGCAGCCTCAGGGGGGACAGCAGCTATGGCTACACCTTC
TRBV5-1	few	TRBJ2-1	.	CASRRTSNYNEQFF	TGCGCCAGCAGAAGAACTAGTAACTACAATGAGCAGTTCTTC
TRBV15	once	TRBJ1-6	TRBD1	CATRMWGTENSPLHF	TGTGCCACCAGAATGTGGGGGACAGAGAATTCACCCCTCCACTTT
TRBV19	.	TRBJ1-1	TRBD1	CASSSWGQTNTEAFF	TGTGCCAGTAGTAGTTGGGGACAGACGAACACTGAAGCTTTCTTT
TRBV6-5	.	TRBJ1-5	.	CASSSHGQYSNQPQHF	TGTGCCAGCAGTTCCCATGGACAATATAGCAATCAGCCCCAGCATTTT